What follows is one TCR beta chain and its context. The data are from a study of T-cell memory formation after mild COVID-19. In germline, CDR1 is SGHVS, CDR2 FNYEAQ. CDR3 length equals 13 residues. Trimming removed 3 bases from V and 6 bases from J, with 9 bases in between. TCRdb redid the calling of the 5' RACE reads with MiXCR, one entry per CDR3 protein. The profile shows just under 550,000 distinct CDR3 sequences, about a fifth of them singletons. The TCR sequence derives from an adult woman who had mild COVID-19 (a few samples of this study predate the infection). Cell type and time point are not known. Sample: PBMCs or a T cell subset sorted from them (not recorded which). The chain links TRBV7-6 to TRBJ2-1; TRBD2 might be the D (5 bases). The CDR3 nucleotides are TGTGCCAGCAGCTTCGGGGTTATCAATGAGCAGTTCTTC. It codes for CASSFGVINEQFF.